This passage covers 10 T cell receptor beta chains from one sample sequenced in a study of cytomegalovirus exposure and HLA in healthy donors. Sequencing used immunoSEQ multiplex PCR; TCRdb keeps in-frame clones, though not all of them. The sample holds approximately 46,000 clones, almost 95% seen once. Sequenced sample: PBMCs. The receptors come from a man aged 18 to 29 in good health and CMV-seronegative.

The V gene is TRBV27, the J gene TRBJ2-5; 7 nucleotides line up with TRBD2. The germline gives CDR1 MNHEY, CDR2 SMNVEV (reference sequence). V shed 6 bases and J 3 bases; nucleotides not matched to a gene: 13. The length of the CDR3 is 16 residues. The CDR3 reads CASSLAGFRPEETQYF. DNA of the CDR3: TGTGCCAGCAGCTTAGCGGGTTTTCGCCCAGAAGAGACCCAGTACTTC.

This clone showed up just once. The chain links TRBV9 to TRBJ1-3; unclear D gene. The ends were cut back, 3 bases at V and 3 bases at J, with 16 bases in the middle. This CDR3 region has 16 residues. Germline V gene lookup returns CDR1 SGDLS and CDR2 YYNGEE. The CDR3 region is CASSALQNNFGNTIYF. The CDR3 region has the DNA TGTGCCAGCAGCGCCCTACAGAATAACTTTGGAAACACCATATATTTT.

The V call is TRBV6-5, the J call TRBJ2-1, with a weak D call TRBD2 (5 bases). This CDR3 contains 16 residues. V lost 0 bases and J lost 4, with 13 bases in between. Germline CDR1 reads MNHEY; CDR2 reads SVGAGI. The CDR3 region is CASSYSVPGFYNEQFF. CDR3 sequence (DNA): TGTGCCAGCAGTTACTCGGTACCGGGATTTTACAATGAGCAGTTCTTC.

The V gene is TRBV5-1, the J gene TRBJ2-7; D is undetermined. V dropped 0 bases and J dropped 1 base, with 8 bases sitting between them. Germline CDR1 and CDR2: SGHRS and YFSETQ. The CDR3 consists of 14 residues. Here the CDR3 DNA reads TGCGCCAGCAGCTTGGGACACGGATCCTACGAGCAGTACTTC. Translating it yields CASSLGHGSYEQYF.

The table lists this clone with a few counts. V usage is TRBV11-2 and J usage is TRBJ2-1, with 13 bases aligning to TRBD2. The germline V gene encodes CDR1 SGHAT and CDR2 FQNNGV. The ends lost 6 bases at V and 1 base at J; junction bases unmatched: 9. The CDR3 length is 18 residues. CDR3: CASSPRTSGSRSYNEQFF. DNA of the CDR3: TGTGCCAGCAGTCCAAGGACTAGCGGGAGTCGGTCCTACAATGAGCAGTTCTTC.

There are a few counts of this clone. The rearrangement uses TRBV7-9 and TRBJ2-7; 7 bases are shared with TRBD2. Losses at the gene ends were 3 bases for V and 6 bases for J; bases not matched to a gene: 2. Germline-derived CDR1 and CDR2 are SEHNR and FQNEAQ (reference sequence). There are 12 residues in the CDR3. The CDR3 DNA sequence: TGTGCCAGCAGCTTGGTAGCGGGCGAGCAGTACTTC. It translates to CASSLVAGEQYF.

The rearrangement uses TRBV12-5 and TRBJ2-1; a possible D gene is TRBD1 (6 bases). Germline-derived CDR1 and CDR2 are LGHNT and FRNRAP. The V and J ends lost 7 bases and 1 base respectively, with 17 bases between them. The CDR3 length is 16 residues. CDR3 amino acids: CASALAQGQSYNEQFF. CDR3 nucleotides: TGTGCTAGTGCCCTTGCGCAGGGGCAGTCCTACAATGAGCAGTTCTTC.

This sequence joins TRBV19 and TRBJ2-2, with 9 bases that match TRBD2. From germline, CDR1 is LNHDA and CDR2 SQIVND (reference sequence). The CDR3 contains 17 residues. V was clipped by 4 bases and J by 6 bases; unmatched bases: 12. CDR3 region: CASSSRGLARIAGELFF. CDR3 nucleotide sequence: TGTGCCAGTAGTAGTAGGGGACTAGCTCGTATCGCCGGGGAGCTGTTTTTT. The whole variable domain, filled in from reference TRBV19 and TRBJ2-2, reads DGGITQSPKYLFRKEGQNVTLSCEQNLNHDAMYWYRQDPGQGLRLIYYSQIVNDFQKGDIAEGYSVSREKKESFPLTVTSAQKNPTAFYLCASSSRGLARIAGELFFGEGSRLTVL.

The count of this clone is one. The chain links TRBV11-3 to TRBJ2-1, with D possibly being TRBD1 (6 bases). The CDR3 consists of 15 residues. The V gene's germline CDR1 is SGHNT and CDR2 YENEEA. The ends were cut back, 4 bases at V and 1 base at J, with 11 bases in the middle. Here the CDR3 reads CASSSYRASYNEQFF. The CDR3 coding sequence is TGTGCCAGCAGCTCTTACAGGGCGTCCTACAATGAGCAGTTCTTC.

The chain links TRBV18 to TRBJ1-5; no clear D. V dropped 2 bases and J dropped 0 bases, with 14 bases sitting between them. The CDR3 is 17 residues long. CDR1 and CDR2 from the germline V gene are KGHSH and LQKENI. CDR3 amino acids: CASSPGLGDGSNQPQHF. For the CDR3, the DNA is TGTGCCAGCTCACCAGGGTTAGGAGACGGTAGCAATCAGCCCCAGCATTTT.